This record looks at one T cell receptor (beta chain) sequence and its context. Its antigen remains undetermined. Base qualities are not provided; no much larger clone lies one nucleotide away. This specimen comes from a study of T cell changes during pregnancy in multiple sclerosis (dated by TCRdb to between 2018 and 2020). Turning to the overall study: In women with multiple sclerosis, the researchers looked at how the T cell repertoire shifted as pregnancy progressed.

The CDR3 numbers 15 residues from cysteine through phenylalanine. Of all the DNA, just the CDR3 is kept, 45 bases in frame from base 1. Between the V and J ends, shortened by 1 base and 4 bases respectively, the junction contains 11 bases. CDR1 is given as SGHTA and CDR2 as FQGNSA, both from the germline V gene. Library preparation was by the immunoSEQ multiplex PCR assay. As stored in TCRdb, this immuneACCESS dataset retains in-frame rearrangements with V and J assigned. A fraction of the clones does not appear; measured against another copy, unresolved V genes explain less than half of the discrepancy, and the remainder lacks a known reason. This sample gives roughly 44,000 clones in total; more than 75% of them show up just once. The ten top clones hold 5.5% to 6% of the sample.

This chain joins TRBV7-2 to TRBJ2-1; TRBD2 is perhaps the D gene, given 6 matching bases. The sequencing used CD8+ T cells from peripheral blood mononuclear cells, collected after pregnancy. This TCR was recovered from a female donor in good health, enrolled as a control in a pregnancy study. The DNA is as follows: TGTGCCAGCAGCTTAGGGGCGGGACCTTACAATGAGCAGTTCTTC. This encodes CASSLGAGPYNEQFF. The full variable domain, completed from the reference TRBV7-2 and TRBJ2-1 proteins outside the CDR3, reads GAGVSQSPSNKVTEKGKDVELRCDPISGHTALYWYRQSLGQGLEFLIYFQGNSAPDKSGLPSDRFSAERTGGSVSTLTIQRTQQEDSAVYLCASSLGAGPYNEQFFGPGTRLTVL.